This is a list of T cell receptor beta chains from one sample in a study of identical twins. TCRdb itself ran the 5' RACE reads through MiXCR, one entry per CDR3 protein. The sample carries approximately 350,000 distinct CDR3 sequences, 9% to 15% recorded once. A further study also used this sample, focusing on yellow fever vaccine responses in identical twins.

The sample taken for sequencing was CD8+ T cells sorted from blood. These receptor sequences come from a woman between 18 and 29 years old in good health. The CDR3 runs from the conserved cysteine through the conserved F or W. Each record gives: J gene, V gene, CDR3 protein.

j_gene: TRBJ2-2; v_gene: TRBV11-2; CDR3aa: CASLDRTGELFF
j_gene: TRBJ2-7; v_gene: TRBV7-3; CDR3aa: CASSSIAGTPFHEQYF
j_gene: TRBJ1-2; v_gene: TRBV12-3/TRBV12-4; CDR3aa: CASSSGIPAGPYTF
j_gene: TRBJ2-2; v_gene: TRBV7-8; CDR3aa: CASSLSRLAGGTGELFF
j_gene: TRBJ1-1; v_gene: TRBV12-3/TRBV12-4; CDR3aa: CASSFQLRRFTEAFF
j_gene: TRBJ2-7; v_gene: TRBV28; CDR3aa: CASSSPFPDEQYF
j_gene: TRBJ2-1; v_gene: TRBV4-1; CDR3aa: CASSQSPYGADEQFF
j_gene: TRBJ1-2; v_gene: TRBV13; CDR3aa: CASSQGVQYGYTF
j_gene: TRBJ2-1; v_gene: TRBV24-1; CDR3aa: CATSDSGPYSYNEQFF
j_gene: TRBJ2-5; v_gene: TRBV12-3/TRBV12-4; CDR3aa: CASSPQARGGETQYF
j_gene: TRBJ1-5; v_gene: TRBV4-2; CDR3aa: CASSQRGTQPQHF
j_gene: TRBJ2-5; v_gene: TRBV7-9; CDR3aa: CASSLRQAQETQYF
j_gene: TRBJ2-1; v_gene: TRBV2; CDR3aa: CASSRTSGNEQFF
j_gene: TRBJ2-3; v_gene: TRBV7-9; CDR3aa: CASSTIGSGTETDTQYF
j_gene: TRBJ2-3; v_gene: TRBV15; CDR3aa: CATTKRGEDTQYF
j_gene: TRBJ2-1; v_gene: TRBV13; CDR3aa: CASSFFQNNEQFF
j_gene: TRBJ2-1; v_gene: TRBV28; CDR3aa: CASSLATAGSGYNEQFF
j_gene: TRBJ2-3; v_gene: TRBV2; CDR3aa: CASSEGGSIADTQYF
j_gene: TRBJ2-3; v_gene: TRBV3-1; CDR3aa: CASSPTGATDTQYF
j_gene: TRBJ2-7; v_gene: TRBV3-1; CDR3aa: CASSQEPSLAGVHEQYF
j_gene: TRBJ2-2; v_gene: TRBV4-2; CDR3aa: CASSQEGSGAAGELFF
j_gene: TRBJ1-1; v_gene: TRBV3-1; CDR3aa: CASSQSPQINTEAFF
j_gene: TRBJ2-3; v_gene: TRBV7-9; CDR3aa: CASISGLSTDTQYF
j_gene: TRBJ1-1; v_gene: TRBV10-2; CDR3aa: CASSESTVGAFF
j_gene: TRBJ1-1; v_gene: TRBV11-3; CDR3aa: CASSLGVGAEAFF